This is a list of T cell receptor beta chains from one sample in a study of T cell responses to AZD1222 COVID-19 vaccine. Profiling relied on immunoSEQ multiplex PCR, and the TCRdb table lists in-frame clones only, not all of them. The data hold 130,000 to 150,000 clones, with 90% observed a single time. This material consisted of peripheral blood, taken on day 0 of AZD1222 vaccination. The receptors here all came from an adult in good health. Each CDR3 is given with its conserved first and last residue. D genes are given only for firm matches. A clone size is listed for some rows: how often the clone was seen (once, few, many), or a class if it is expanded.

D	V	J	size	DNA	CDR3
.	TRBV11-3	TRBJ2-3	.	TGTGCCAGCCGGGGACTTAGGGATACGCAGTATTTT	CASRGLRDTQYF
.	TRBV7-3	TRBJ2-5	.	TGTGCCAGCAGCTTAGTAGGGTCAAGGGAGACCCAGTACTTC	CASSLVGSRETQYF
TRBD2	TRBV2	TRBJ2-5	.	TGTGCCAGCAGTGAAGAGCGGGGTTTCGGGACCCAGTACTTC	CASSEERGFGTQYF
TRBD1	TRBV5-1	TRBJ1-2	.	TGCGCCAGCAGCTCACTCAGACAGGGCGATCATGGCTACACCTTC	CASSSLRQGDHGYTF
.	TRBV5-4	TRBJ1-1	.	TGTGCCAGCAGCTCCGACCCGGACACTGAAGCTTTCTTT	CASSSDPDTEAFF
.	TRBV18	TRBJ1-1	.	TGTGCCAGCTCACCACTATCCGGGTCAAGAAACACTGAAGCTTTCTTT	CASSPLSGSRNTEAFF
.	TRBV19	TRBJ2-1	once	TGTGCCAGTAGTATAGCCTCAGTATCGGAGCAGTTCTTC	CASSIASVSEQFF
.	TRBV10-3	TRBJ1-6	.	TGTGCCATCAGTGAGTCAGGCCAATCACCCCTCCACTTT	CAISESGQSPLHF
.	TRBV7-9	TRBJ2-7	.	TGTGCCAGCAGCCGACACAACTCAGACTACGAGCAGTACTTC	CASSRHNSDYEQYF
.	TRBV23-1	TRBJ2-3	.	TGCGCCAGCAGTCCGAACACGTCGCTAGGCACAGATACGCAGTATTTT	CASSPNTSLGTDTQYF
.	TRBV10-3	TRBJ1-1	.	TGTGCCATCAGTGAGTCGACCTCGGGACCGACGAACACTGAAGCTTTCTTT	CAISESTSGPTNTEAFF
TRBD1	TRBV2	TRBJ1-5	.	TGTGCCACTCAAGGACAGGGAGATCAGCCCCAGCATTTT	CATQGQGDQPQHF
TRBD2	TRBV9	TRBJ2-2	.	TGTGCCAGCAGCGTTGAATGGGGGACTAGCGGGACCCGGGGCGGGGAGCTGTTTTTT	CASSVEWGTSGTRGGELFF
.	TRBV5-4	TRBJ2-5	few	TGTGCCAGCAGCTTGGAGGTTGCAGAAGAGACCCAGTACTTC	CASSLEVAEETQYF
TRBD1	TRBV7-2	TRBJ1-2	.	TGTGCCAGCAGCTTAGATCGCGGGCAGGGGGCGCGGACGAGGGGCTACACCTTC	CASSLDRGQGARTRGYTF
.	TRBV5-4	TRBJ2-7	.	TGTGCCAGCAGCTTGGCGGGGGGCCCTACCTACGAGCAGTACTTC	CASSLAGGPTYEQYF
TRBD2	TRBV13	TRBJ2-1	once	TGTGCCAGCAGCTTCTCCGGGAGGGCCTTTGTCTTC	CASSFSGRAFVF
TRBD1	TRBV24-1	TRBJ2-1	.	TGTGCCACCAGTGGGGGACAGGGGAAGTACAATGAGCAGTTCTTC	CATSGGQGKYNEQFF
.	TRBV3-1/TRBV3-2	TRBJ1-1	.	TGTGCCAGCAGCCAAGATGAAAGAGAAGCTTTCTTT	CASSQDEREAFF
TRBD1	TRBV27	TRBJ2-3	.	TGTGCCAGCAGGGGGGCGGGGACAGGTAAAGATACGCAGTATTTT	CASRGAGTGKDTQYF
.	TRBV7-2	TRBJ1-1	once	TGTGCCAGCAGCTTACTTGTTAACTGGTTTGGACAAGCGAACACTGAAGCTTTCTTT	CASSLLVNWFGQANTEAFF
.	TRBV7-9	TRBJ2-1	.	TGTGCCAGCAGCTTAGGGCGGTGGGGGCTCCCCGTCAATGAGCAGTTCTTC	CASSLGRWGLPVNEQFF
.	TRBV6-5	TRBJ2-5	.	TGTGCCAGCGCTGGCCCAGGGCGTGAGACCCAGTACTTC	CASAGPGRETQYF
TRBD2	TRBV29-1	TRBJ2-3	.	TGCAGCGTTGAGACTAGCGGCACAGATACGCAGTATTTT	CSVETSGTDTQYF
.	TRBV30	TRBJ2-7	.	TGTGCCTTCTCGACAGGTCAGTTCTACGAGCAGTACTTC	CAFSTGQFYEQYF
.	TRBV11-2	TRBJ1-3	.	TGTGCCAGCAGCACGAGGGGGAGAATGTCTGGAAACACCATATATTTT	CASSTRGRMSGNTIYF
.	TRBV5-1	TRBJ1-2	.	TGCGCCAGCAGCCCAATGATCCGGGACACTGACTATGGCTACACCTTC	CASSPMIRDTDYGYTF
TRBD2	TRBV5-4	TRBJ2-2	.	TGTGCCAGCAGACCCGGGACTAGCGGGAGGCACGGGGAGCTGTTTTTT	CASRPGTSGRHGELFF
TRBD1	TRBV4-3	TRBJ1-6	.	TGCGCCAGCAGCCTCTTCACGGGAGTGGGGACAGGTGATAATTCACCCCTCCACTTT	CASSLFTGVGTGDNSPLHF
.	TRBV2	TRBJ2-3	.	TGTGCCAGCAGTTCCCCTCCAGGCAGAGGTAGCACAGATACGCAGTATTTT	CASSSPPGRGSTDTQYF
.	TRBV4-2	TRBJ2-7	.	TGTGCCAGCAGCCAAGATGGGGGCGGGTACGAGCAGTACTTC	CASSQDGGGYEQYF
.	TRBV6-4	TRBJ1-5	.	TGTGCCAGCAGTGAAACGGGACGGAGCAATCAGCCCCAGCATTTT	CASSETGRSNQPQHF
TRBD1	TRBV6-4	TRBJ1-6	.	TGTGCCAGCAGAAGAGACCAGGGGGATTCACCCCTCCACTTT	CASRRDQGDSPLHF
.	TRBV29-1	TRBJ2-7	once	TGCAGCGTTTCCAGCCGGGCCCCAAACGAGCAGTACTTC	CSVSSRAPNEQYF
.	TRBV5-4	TRBJ1-2	.	TGTGCCAGCAGCTTGGGCGGGGGCAACTATGGCTACACCTTC	CASSLGGGNYGYTF
.	TRBV21-1	TRBJ2-3	.	TGTGCCTCCCGGCACACAGATACGCAGTATTTT	CASRHTDTQYF